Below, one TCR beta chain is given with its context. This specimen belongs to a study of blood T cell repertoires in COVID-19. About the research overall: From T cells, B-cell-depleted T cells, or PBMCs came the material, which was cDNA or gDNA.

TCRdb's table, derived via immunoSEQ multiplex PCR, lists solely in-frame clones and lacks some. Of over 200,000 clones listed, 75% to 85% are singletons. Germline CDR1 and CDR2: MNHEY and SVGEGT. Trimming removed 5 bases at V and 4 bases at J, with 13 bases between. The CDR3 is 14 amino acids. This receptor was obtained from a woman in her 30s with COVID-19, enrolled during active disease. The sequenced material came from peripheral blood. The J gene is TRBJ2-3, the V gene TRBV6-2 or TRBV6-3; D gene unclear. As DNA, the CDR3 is TGTGCCAGCAGTAAATACCAGGTGGCAGATACGCAGTATTTT. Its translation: CASSKYQVADTQYF.